This is a list of T cell receptor beta chains from one sample in a study of blood T cell repertoires in COVID-19. Clones were read by immunoSEQ multiplex PCR, and TCRdb kept only the in-frame ones, dropping some. The sample shows about 220,000 clones, under 90% of them seen only once. Sample: peripheral blood. All receptors come from a woman older than 75 with acute or convalescent COVID-19. Each CDR3 is given with its conserved first and last residue.

j_call v_call cdr3_length cdr3_aa
TRBJ2-7 TRBV5-1 13 CASSIGTSIEQYF
TRBJ1-3 TRBV10-3 17 CAISGRVTGFLGNTIYF
TRBJ2-2 TRBV24-1 15 CATSDPRSNTGELFF
TRBJ2-2 TRBV2 14 CASKSLQGTGELFF
TRBJ2-1 TRBV4-2 15 CASSQVLAGGSSGFF
TRBJ2-7 TRBV29-1 13 CSVVGGGAYEQYF
TRBJ1-6 TRBV5-4 15 CASRTGGSYNSPLHF
TRBJ2-1 TRBV12-3/TRBV12-4 11 CASSQNNEQFF
TRBJ1-1 TRBV28 14 CASPGSSGNTEAFF
TRBJ1-2 TRBV7-2 13 CASSLGQEGGYTF
TRBJ2-1 TRBV27 16 CASPPTLAGAYNEQFF
TRBJ1-2 TRBV29-1 13 CSVDKGGDYGYTF
TRBJ1-4 TRBV5-5 15 CASSSQTGLDEKLFF
TRBJ1-1 TRBV7-2 15 CASSLVSPIVTEAFF
TRBJ2-2 TRBV7-3 13 CASSRDREKALFF
TRBJ1-1 TRBV7-8 13 CASSLARGTEAFF
TRBJ1-6 TRBV9 16 CASSVDPGQNNSPLHF
TRBJ2-1 TRBV11-2 15 CASSLTSGGGNEQFF
TRBJ2-1 TRBV3-1/TRBV3-2 16 CASSQDAGQGGHEQFF
TRBJ1-5 TRBV7-2 15 CASSSLGGTNQPQHF
TRBJ1-3 TRBV19 13 CASSIGERNTIYF
TRBJ1-2 TRBV19 16 CASSIAQGQGVAGYTF
TRBJ1-2 TRBV18 15 CASSPSEGTAYGYTF
TRBJ1-1 TRBV5-4 15 CASSPTLDRGTEAFF
TRBJ1-3 TRBV6-1 17 CASSELDLRSYRNTIYF
TRBJ2-1 TRBV7-3 17 CASSTSPGLSSYNEQFF